This paragraph reports one T cell receptor beta chain. This CDR3 has 16 residues. The ends lost 3 bases at V and 5 bases at J; junction bases unmatched: 7. Germline assignment: CDR1 LGHNA and CDR2 YSLEER. This sample is drawn from a study of T cell changes during pregnancy in multiple sclerosis. Libraries were prepared by immunoSEQ multiplex PCR; TCRdb keeps only in-frame clonotypes and omits some of them. This sample yields 85,000 to 100,000 clones, of which around 93% are seen a single time; around 1% belongs to the top ten. Sequenced here: peripheral blood, sampled before pregnancy. This receptor was obtained from a female donor with multiple sclerosis, enrolled in a pregnancy study. V is TRBV4-3 and J is TRBJ1-4, with 9 bases aligning to TRBD1. CDR3: CASSQSTGTGNEKLFF. For the CDR3, the DNA is TGCGCCAGCAGCCAGTCTACCGGGACAGGGAATGAAAAACTGTTTTTT.